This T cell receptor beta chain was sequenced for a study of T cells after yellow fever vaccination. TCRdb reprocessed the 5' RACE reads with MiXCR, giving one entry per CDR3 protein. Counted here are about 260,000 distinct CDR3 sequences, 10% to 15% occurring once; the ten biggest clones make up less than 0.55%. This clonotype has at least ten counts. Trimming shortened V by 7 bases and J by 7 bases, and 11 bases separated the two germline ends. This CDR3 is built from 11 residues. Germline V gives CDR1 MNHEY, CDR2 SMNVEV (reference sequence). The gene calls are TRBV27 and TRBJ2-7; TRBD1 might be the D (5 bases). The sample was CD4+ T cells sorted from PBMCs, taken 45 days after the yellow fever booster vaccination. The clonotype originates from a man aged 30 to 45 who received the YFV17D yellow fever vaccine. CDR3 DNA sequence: TGTGCCAGCAAGGAAGCAGGGGAGCAGTACTTC. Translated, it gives CASKEAGEQYF.